The rows below give T cell receptor beta chains drawn from one sample of a study of Graves' ophthalmopathy and Graves' hyperthyroidism. TCRdb itself ran the multiplex PCR reads through MiXCR, one entry per CDR3 protein. The data contain about 370,000 distinct CDR3 sequences, approximately 18% of them singletons. Input material: peripheral blood. These TCRs come from an adult woman with stable Graves' hyperthyroidism. The CDR3 runs from the conserved cysteine through the conserved F or W. A D gene is named only where the DNA matches it firmly. The listing skips clone size in some rows; elsewhere it reads once, few, many or a size class.

clone_size	v_call	d_call	j_call	cdr3_nt	cdr3_aa
many	TRBV12-3/TRBV12-4	-	TRBJ1-1	TGTGCCAGCAGTTTAGGTTTTGAAGCTTTCTTT	CASSLGFEAFF
many	TRBV12-3/TRBV12-4	TRBD2	TRBJ2-7	TGTGCCAGCAGTTTCAGTGTTTTGCTAGCGGGCGAGCAGTACTTC	CASSFSVLLAGEQYF
many	TRBV12-3/TRBV12-4	-	TRBJ2-3	TGTGCCAGCAGTTTAGCAGCCGATACGCAGTATTTT	CASSLAADTQYF
many	TRBV5-6	TRBD2	TRBJ2-4	TGTGCCAGCAGCTTGCGATGGGGAGGGTACATTCAGTACTTC	CASSLRWGGYIQYF
many	TRBV6-2/TRBV6-3	-	TRBJ2-7	TGTGCCAGCAGTCCGCGAAGGGGAGACTACGAGCAGTACTTC	CASSPRRGDYEQYF
-	TRBV11-2	-	TRBJ1-2	TGTGCCAGCAGCACATCAGGGGTCTATGGCTACACCTTC	CASSTSGVYGYTF
many	TRBV19	TRBD1	TRBJ1-1	TGTGCCAGTAGCATCGACAGGGACACTAAAGCTTTCTTT	CASSIDRDTKAFF
many	TRBV20-1	TRBD1	TRBJ2-7	TGCAGTGCTAGAGAAGCGACAGGGTACGAGCAGTACTTC	CSAREATGYEQYF
many	TRBV5-1	TRBD1	TRBJ2-7	TGTGCCAGCAGCTTAGGGACAGGATACGAGCAGTACTTC	CASSLGTGYEQYF
-	TRBV7-9	-	TRBJ2-5	TGTGCCAGCAGCTTAGCACAAGCCCAAGAGACCCAGTACTTC	CASSLAQAQETQYF